This TCR beta chain is from a study of blood T cell repertoires in COVID-19. This CDR3 contains 16 residues. The V gene's germline CDR1 is MDHEN and CDR2 SYDVKM. J gave up 1 base and V 5 bases, and 8 bases lay outside the gene matches. In the authors' methods: Amplification with reference gene primers provided the estimates of nucleated cell counts. Generated by immunoSEQ multiplex PCR, the TCRdb table keeps only in-frame clones and is missing some. That table gives V, J and clone size, and the DNA gave D and trimming. The sample holds approximately 230,000 clones, roughly 88% seen once. Cohorts were assigned according to the clinical history that participants reported.

The V call is TRBV28, the J call TRBJ2-3; 8 nucleotides match TRBD2. The sequenced sample was PBMCs or T cells enriched from blood (not recorded which). The sequence was collected from a woman aged 50 to 60 with acute COVID-19. CDR3 region: CASSLSSGSGTDTQYF. CDR3 in DNA: TGTGCCAGCAGTCTCTCCAGCGGGAGCGGCACAGATACGCAGTATTTT.